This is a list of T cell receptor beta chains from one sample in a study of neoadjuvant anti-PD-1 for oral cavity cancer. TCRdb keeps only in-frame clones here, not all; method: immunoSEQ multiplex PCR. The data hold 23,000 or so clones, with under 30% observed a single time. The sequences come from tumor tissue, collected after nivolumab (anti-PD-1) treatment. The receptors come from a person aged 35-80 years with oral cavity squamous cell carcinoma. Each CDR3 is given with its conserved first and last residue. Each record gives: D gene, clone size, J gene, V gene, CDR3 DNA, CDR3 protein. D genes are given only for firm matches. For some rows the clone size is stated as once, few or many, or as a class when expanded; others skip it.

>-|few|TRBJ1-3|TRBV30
TGTGCCGGTACAAGTGCAGGAAACACCATATATTTT
CAGTSAGNTIYF
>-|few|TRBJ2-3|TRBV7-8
TGTGCCAGCAGCGTTCAGGGGCGTCCTAGCACAGATACGCAGTATTTT
CASSVQGRPSTDTQYF
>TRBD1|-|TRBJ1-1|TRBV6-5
TGTGCCAGCAGTCGATCCTCAGGGGGTAACACTGAAGCTTTCTTT
CASSRSSGGNTEAFF
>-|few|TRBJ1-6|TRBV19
TGTGCCAGTAGGCAGGGGCGGAGGGGTTCACCCCTCCACTTT
CASRQGRRGSPLHF
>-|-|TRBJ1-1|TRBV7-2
TGTGCCAGCAGCTTAGCGGGTTCCGGGTCCAGAGGTGAAGCTTTCTTT
CASSLAGSGSRGEAFF
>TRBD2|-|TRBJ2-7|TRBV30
TGTGCCTGGAGTGTATCGGCGGGGACTACCTACGAGCAGTACTTC
CAWSVSAGTTYEQYF
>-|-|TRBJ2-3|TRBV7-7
TGTGCTAGCAGCTTAAGTGGAACAGATACGCAGTATTTT
CASSLSGTDTQYF
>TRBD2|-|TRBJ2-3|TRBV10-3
TGTGCCATCAGTGAGTCGCGGGAGGACGCGCAGTATTTT
CAISESREDAQYF
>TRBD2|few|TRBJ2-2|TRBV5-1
TGCGCCAGCAGCTTGGGACTAGCGGGAGTGGCCGGGGAGCTGTTTTTT
CASSLGLAGVAGELFF
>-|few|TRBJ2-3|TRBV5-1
TGCGCCAGTGCGGGACAGCGCAGCACAGATACGCAGTATTTT
CASAGQRSTDTQYF
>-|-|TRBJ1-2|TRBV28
TGTGCCAGCAGTTTTCATTCGGTGGGGTATGGCTACACCTTC
CASSFHSVGYGYTF
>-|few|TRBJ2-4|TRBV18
TGTGCCAGCTCACCAAGTGCCGAGGGGAACATTCAGTACTTC
CASSPSAEGNIQYF
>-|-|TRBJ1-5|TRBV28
TGTGCCAGCAGGTCTGGGTATCAGCCCCAGCATTTT
CASRSGYQPQHF
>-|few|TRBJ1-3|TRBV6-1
TGTGCCAGCAGCGGGAGCTCTGGAAACACCATATATTTT
CASSGSSGNTIYF